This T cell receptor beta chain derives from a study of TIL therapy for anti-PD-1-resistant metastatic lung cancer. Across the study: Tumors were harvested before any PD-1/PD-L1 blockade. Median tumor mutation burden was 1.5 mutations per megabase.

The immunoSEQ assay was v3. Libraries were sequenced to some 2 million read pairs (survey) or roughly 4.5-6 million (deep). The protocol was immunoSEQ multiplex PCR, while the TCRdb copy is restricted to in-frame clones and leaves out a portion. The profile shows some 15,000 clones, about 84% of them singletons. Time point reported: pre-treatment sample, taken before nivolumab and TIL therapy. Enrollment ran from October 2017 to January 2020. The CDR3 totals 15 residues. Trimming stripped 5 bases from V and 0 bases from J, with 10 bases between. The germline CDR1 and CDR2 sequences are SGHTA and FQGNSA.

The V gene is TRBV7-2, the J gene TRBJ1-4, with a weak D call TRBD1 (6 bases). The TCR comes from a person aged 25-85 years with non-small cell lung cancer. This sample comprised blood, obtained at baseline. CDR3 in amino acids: CASSPRQATNEKLFF. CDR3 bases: TGTGCCAGCAGCCCCCGACAGGCAACTAATGAAAAACTGTTTTTT.